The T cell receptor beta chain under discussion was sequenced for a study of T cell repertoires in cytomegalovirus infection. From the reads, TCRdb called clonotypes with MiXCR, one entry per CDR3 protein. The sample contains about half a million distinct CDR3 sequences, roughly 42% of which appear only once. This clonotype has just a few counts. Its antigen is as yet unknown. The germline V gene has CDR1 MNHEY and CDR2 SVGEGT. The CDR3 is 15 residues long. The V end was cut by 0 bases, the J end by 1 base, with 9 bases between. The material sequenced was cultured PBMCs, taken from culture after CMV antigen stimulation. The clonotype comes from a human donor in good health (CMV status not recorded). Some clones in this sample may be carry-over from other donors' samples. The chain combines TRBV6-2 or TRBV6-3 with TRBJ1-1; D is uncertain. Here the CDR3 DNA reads TGTGCCAGCAGTTACTCCTTCCAGAGGAACACTGAAGCTTTCTTT. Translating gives CASSYSFQRNTEAFF.